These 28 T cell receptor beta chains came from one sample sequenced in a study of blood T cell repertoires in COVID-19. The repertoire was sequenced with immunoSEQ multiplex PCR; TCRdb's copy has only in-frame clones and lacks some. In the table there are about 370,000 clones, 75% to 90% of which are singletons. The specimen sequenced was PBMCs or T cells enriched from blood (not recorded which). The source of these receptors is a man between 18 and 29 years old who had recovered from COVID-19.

CDR3 sequence reads: CASSPRDRAYGYTF. The CDR3 bases are TGTGCCAGCAGCCCTAGGGACAGGGCTTATGGCTACACCTTC. V is TRBV7-9 and J is TRBJ1-2; 9 bases are a match to TRBD1. With 5 bases clipped from V and 5 bases from J, the junction kept 6 bases outside the gene matches. The CDR3 loop spans 14 amino acids. Germline lookup yields CDR1 SEHNR and CDR2 FQNEAQ (reference sequence).

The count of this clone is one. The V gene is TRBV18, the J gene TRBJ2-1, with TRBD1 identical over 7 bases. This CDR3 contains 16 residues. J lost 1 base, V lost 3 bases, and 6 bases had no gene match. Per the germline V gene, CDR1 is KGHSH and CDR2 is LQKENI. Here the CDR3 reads CASSPWQGDSYNEQFF. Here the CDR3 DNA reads TGTGCCAGCTCACCGTGGCAGGGGGATTCCTACAATGAGCAGTTCTTC.

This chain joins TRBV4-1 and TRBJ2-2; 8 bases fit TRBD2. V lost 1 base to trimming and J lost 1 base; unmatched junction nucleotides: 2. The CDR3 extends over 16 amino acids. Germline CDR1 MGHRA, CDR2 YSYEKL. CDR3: CASSQGGGKNTGELFF. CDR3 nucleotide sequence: TGCGCCAGCAGCCAAGGCGGGGGGAAGAACACCGGGGAGCTGTTTTTT.

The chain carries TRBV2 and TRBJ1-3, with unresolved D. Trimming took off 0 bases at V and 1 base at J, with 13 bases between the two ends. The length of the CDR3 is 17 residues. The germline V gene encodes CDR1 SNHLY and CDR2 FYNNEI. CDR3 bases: TGTGCCAGCAGTGAAGCGGTTGTATTCCAGTCTGGAAACACCATATATTTT. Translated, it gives CASSEAVVFQSGNTIYF.

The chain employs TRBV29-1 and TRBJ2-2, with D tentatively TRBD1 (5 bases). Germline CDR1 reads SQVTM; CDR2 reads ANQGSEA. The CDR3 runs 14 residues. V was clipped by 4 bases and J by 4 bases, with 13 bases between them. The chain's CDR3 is CSVGFGRATGELFF. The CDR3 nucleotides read TGCAGCGTTGGGTTCGGCAGGGCCACCGGGGAGCTGTTTTTT.

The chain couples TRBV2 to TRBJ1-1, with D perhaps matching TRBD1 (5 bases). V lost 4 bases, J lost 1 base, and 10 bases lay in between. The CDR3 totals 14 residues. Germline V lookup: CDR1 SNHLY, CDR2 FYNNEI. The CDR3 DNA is TGTGCCAGCAGTGTCCCCAGGGCGAACACTGAAGCTTTCTTT. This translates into CASSVPRANTEAFF. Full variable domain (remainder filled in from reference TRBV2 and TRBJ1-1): EPEVTQTPSHQVTQMGQEVILRCVPISNHLYFYWYRQILGQKVEFLVSFYNNEISEKSEIFDDQFSVERPDGSNFTLKIRSTKLEDSAMYFCASSVPRANTEAFFGQGTRLTVV.

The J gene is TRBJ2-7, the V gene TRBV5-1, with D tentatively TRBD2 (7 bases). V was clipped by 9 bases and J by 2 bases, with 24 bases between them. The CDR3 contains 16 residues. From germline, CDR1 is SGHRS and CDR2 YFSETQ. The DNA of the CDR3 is TGCGCCACCCAGAAGGGAGGGACATCTCCCCCCTACGAGCAGTACTTC. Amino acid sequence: CATQKGGTSPPYEQYF.

CDR3 nucleotide sequence: TGTGCCAGCAGTTTGGCGAGAGGGCCATACGAGCAGTACTTC. It encodes CASSLARGPYEQYF. The rearrangement uses TRBV6-5 and TRBJ2-7, with D maybe TRBD2 (5 bases). The V gene lost 4 bases and the J gene lost 4 bases, with 14 bases spanning the gap. The CDR3 loop spans 14 amino acids. Germline lookup yields CDR1 MNHEY and CDR2 SVGAGI.

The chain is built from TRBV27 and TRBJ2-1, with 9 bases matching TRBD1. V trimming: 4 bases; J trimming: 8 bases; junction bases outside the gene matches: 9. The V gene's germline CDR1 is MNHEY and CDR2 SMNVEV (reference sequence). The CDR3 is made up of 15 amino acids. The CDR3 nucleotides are TGTGCCAGCAGTTATTGGACAGGGGATTTCGATGAGCAGTTCTTC. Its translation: CASSYWTGDFDEQFF.

The CDR3 nucleotides are TGCGCCAGCAGCATGGGACAGGGTTCCTACGAGCAGTACTTC. Its translation is CASSMGQGSYEQYF. This rearrangement joins TRBV5-1 to TRBJ2-7; TRBD1 matches at 9 bases. CDR1 and CDR2 from the germline V gene are SGHRS and YFSETQ. V shed 4 bases and J 1 base; nucleotides not matched to a gene: 3. CDR3 length: 14 residues.

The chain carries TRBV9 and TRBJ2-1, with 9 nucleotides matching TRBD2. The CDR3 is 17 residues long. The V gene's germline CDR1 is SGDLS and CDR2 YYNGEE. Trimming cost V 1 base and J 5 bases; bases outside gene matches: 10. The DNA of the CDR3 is TGTGCCAGCAGCGTACCTCGAGCGGGGGGCACAAACAATGAGCAGTTCTTC. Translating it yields CASSVPRAGGTNNEQFF.

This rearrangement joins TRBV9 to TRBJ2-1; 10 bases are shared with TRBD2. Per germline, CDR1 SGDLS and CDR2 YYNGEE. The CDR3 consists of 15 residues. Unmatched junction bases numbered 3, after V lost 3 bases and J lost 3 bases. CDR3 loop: CASSEAGGDYNEQFF. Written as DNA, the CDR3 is TGTGCCAGCAGCGAAGCGGGAGGGGACTACAATGAGCAGTTCTTC. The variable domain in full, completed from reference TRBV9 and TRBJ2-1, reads DSGVTQTPKHLITATGQRVTLRCSPRSGDLSVYWYQQSLDQGLQFLIQYYNGEERAKGNILERFSAQQFPDLHSELNLSSLELGDSALYFCASSEAGGDYNEQFFGPGTRLTVL.

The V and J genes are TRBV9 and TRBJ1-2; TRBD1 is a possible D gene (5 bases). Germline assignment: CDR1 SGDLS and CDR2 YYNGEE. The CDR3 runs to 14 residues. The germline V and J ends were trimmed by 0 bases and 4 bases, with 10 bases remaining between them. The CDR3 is CASSVVEGSYGYTF. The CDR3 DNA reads TGTGCCAGCAGCGTAGTGGAGGGGTCCTATGGCTACACCTTC.

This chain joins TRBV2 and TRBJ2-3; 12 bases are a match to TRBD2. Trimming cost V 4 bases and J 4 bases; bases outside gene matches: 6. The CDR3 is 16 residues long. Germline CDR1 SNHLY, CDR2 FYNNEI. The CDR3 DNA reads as TGTGCCAGCAGTGGGAGTCGACTAGCGGGGGCAGATACGCAGTATTTT. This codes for CASSGSRLAGADTQYF.

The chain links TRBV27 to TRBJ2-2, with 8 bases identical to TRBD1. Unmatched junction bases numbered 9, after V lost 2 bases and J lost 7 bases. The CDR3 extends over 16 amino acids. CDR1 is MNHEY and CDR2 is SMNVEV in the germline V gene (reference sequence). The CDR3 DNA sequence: TGTGCCAGCAGTTTAGCCCGACAGGGGCTGCACGGGGAGCTGTTTTTT. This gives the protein CASSLARQGLHGELFF.

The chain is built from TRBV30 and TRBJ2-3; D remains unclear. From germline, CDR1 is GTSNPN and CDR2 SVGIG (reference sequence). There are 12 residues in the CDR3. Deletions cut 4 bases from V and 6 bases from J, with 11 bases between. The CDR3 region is CAWTYAGDTQYF. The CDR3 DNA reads TGTGCCTGGACCTACGCAGGCGATACGCAGTATTTT.

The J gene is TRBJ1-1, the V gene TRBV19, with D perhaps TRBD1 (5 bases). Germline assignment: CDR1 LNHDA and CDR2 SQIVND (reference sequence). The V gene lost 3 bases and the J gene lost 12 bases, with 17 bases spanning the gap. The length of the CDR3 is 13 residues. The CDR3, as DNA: TGTGCCAGTAGTATCCCAGGGAAGCGTTTATCTTTCTTT. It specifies CASSIPGKRLSFF.

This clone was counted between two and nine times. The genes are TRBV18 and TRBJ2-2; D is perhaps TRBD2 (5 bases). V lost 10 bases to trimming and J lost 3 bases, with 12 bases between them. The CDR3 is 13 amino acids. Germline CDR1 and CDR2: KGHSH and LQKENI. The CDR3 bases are TGTGCCACCGCGGACTCTTACACCGGGGAGCTGTTTTTT. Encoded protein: CATADSYTGELFF.

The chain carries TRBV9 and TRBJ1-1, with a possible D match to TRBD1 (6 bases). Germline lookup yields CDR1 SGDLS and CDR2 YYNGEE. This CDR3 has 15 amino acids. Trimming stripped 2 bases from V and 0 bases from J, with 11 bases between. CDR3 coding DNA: TGTGCCAGCAGCGTCGGACAGACAATGAACACTGAAGCTTTCTTT. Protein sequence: CASSVGQTMNTEAFF.

This chain's CDR3 is CASSSGVSEKLFF. The CDR3, as DNA: TGTGCCAGCAGCTCCGGGGTCAGTGAAAAACTGTTTTTT. The chain employs TRBV7-2 and TRBJ1-4; no definite D call. This CDR3 contains 13 residues. Trimming stripped 4 bases from V and 7 bases from J, with 10 bases between. Germline V CDR1 and CDR2: SGHTA, FQGNSA.

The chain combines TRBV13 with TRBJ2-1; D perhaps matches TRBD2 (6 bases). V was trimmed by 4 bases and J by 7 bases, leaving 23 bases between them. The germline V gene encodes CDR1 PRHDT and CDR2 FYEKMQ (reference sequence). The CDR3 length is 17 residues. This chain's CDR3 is CASSSPSGLLGNNEQFF. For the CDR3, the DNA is TGTGCCAGCAGCTCCCCCTCGGGACTGCTCGGGAATAATGAGCAGTTCTTC.

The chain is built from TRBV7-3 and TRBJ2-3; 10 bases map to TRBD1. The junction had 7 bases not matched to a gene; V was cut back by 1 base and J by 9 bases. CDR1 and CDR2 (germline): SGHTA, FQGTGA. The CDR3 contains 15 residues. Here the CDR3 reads CASSLSFGTGDTQYF. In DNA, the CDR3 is TGTGCCAGCAGCTTAAGTTTTGGGACAGGGGACACGCAGTATTTT.

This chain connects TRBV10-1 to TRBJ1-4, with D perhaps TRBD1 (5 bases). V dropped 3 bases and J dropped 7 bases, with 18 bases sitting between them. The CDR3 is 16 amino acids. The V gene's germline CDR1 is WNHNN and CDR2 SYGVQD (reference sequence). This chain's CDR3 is CASSDSGRDVSEKLFF. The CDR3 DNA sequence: TGCGCCAGCAGTGACTCGGGCAGGGATGTCAGTGAAAAACTGTTTTTT.

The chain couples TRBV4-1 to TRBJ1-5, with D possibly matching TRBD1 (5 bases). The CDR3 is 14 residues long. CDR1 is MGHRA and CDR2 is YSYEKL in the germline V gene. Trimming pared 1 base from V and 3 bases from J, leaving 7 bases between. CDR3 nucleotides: TGCGCCAGCAGCCAAGCACAGGCCAATCAGCCCCAGCATTTT. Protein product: CASSQAQANQPQHF.

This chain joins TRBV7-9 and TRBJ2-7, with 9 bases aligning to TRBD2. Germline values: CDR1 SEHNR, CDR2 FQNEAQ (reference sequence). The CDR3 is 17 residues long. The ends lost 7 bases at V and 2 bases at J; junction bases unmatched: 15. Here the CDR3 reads CASTKPIRAGGPYEQYF. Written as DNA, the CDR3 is TGTGCCAGCACCAAACCCATACGGGCGGGGGGGCCCTACGAGCAGTACTTC. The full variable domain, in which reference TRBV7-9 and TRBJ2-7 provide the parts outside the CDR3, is DTGVSQNPRHKITKRGQNVTFRCDPISEHNRLYWYRQTLGQGPEFLTYFQNEAQLEKSRLLSDRFSAERPKGSFSTLEIQRTEQGDSAMYLCASTKPIRAGGPYEQYFGPGTRLTVT.

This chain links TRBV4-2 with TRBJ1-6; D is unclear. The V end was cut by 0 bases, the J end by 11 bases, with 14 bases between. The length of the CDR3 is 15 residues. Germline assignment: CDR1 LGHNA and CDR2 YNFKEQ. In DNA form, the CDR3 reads TGTGCCAGCAGCCAAGATGAGAAGTCCACCACACCCCTCCACTTT. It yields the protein CASSQDEKSTTPLHF.

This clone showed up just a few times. Here the CDR3 DNA reads TGTGCCAGCAACGACAACTCACCCCTCCACTTT. Residues: CASNDNSPLHF. V is TRBV3-1 (or the pseudogene TRBV3-2) and J is TRBJ1-6; D remains ambiguous. The CDR3 sequence is 11 residues long. Trimming removed 7 bases at V and 10 bases at J, with 8 bases between. Germline V gives CDR1 LGHDT, CDR2 YNNKEL (reference sequence).

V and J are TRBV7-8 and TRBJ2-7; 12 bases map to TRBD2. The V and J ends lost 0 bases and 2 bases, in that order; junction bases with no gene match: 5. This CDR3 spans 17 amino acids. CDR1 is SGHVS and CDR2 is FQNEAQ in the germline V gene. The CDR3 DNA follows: TGTGCCAGCAGCTTAGCCGGGGGACTAGCGGGCACCTACGAGCAGTACTTC. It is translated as CASSLAGGLAGTYEQYF.